This T cell receptor (beta chain) was captured by sequencing in a study of cytomegalovirus exposure and HLA in healthy donors. The wider study: In a later analysis, the roughly 120 validation repertoires were reported to have used the same platform as the approximately 690 first-cohort repertoires. Regarding the study as a whole: The classifier reportedly diagnosed cytomegalovirus status with high sensitivity and specificity. Despite most TCR sequences being rare, some public TCRs occurred in many donors.

From the roughly 120-subject validation cohort, which was separate from the approximately 720-subject first cohort, the donors were drawn. Data came from immunoSEQ multiplex PCR; TCRdb stores just in-frame clones and leaves some out. The table shows 150,000 to 200,000 clones, with roughly 88% occurring only once. Details on this clone: Its antigen is currently unknown.

The sequence was obtained from a woman aged 18 to 35 in good health and CMV-seronegative. The sequenced sample consisted of PBMCs.

The CDR3 DNA reads TGTGCCAGCAGCGTAGGACTAGCGCCTCGGGAGACCCAGTACTTC. Encoded protein: CASSVGLAPRETQYF. The rearrangement joins TRBV9 to TRBJ2-5; 8 bases are shared with TRBD2. This CDR3 spans 15 amino acids. Germline-derived CDR1 and CDR2 are SGDLS and YYNGEE. V trimming: 0 bases; J trimming: 5 bases; junction bases outside the gene matches: 6.